The 28 T cell receptor beta chains listed next were all sequenced from one sample in a study of blood T cell repertoires in COVID-19. This table comes from immunoSEQ multiplex PCR, and its TCRdb copy is limited to in-frame clones, with some not included. The sample consists of hundreds of thousands of clones, around 86% of them appearing once. Specimen: peripheral blood. These receptors all stem from an older man with acute or convalescent COVID-19.

A note on this clone: This sample also contains other DNA sequences that code for the same CDR3. The rearrangement joins TRBV7-2 to TRBJ2-1; D is unclear. The V end was cut by 0 bases, the J end by 3 bases, with 9 bases between. Germline V gene lookup returns CDR1 SGHTA and CDR2 FQGNSA. The CDR3 contains 15 residues. As DNA, the CDR3 is TGTGCCAGCAGCTTAGCGGGCAGCATCTACAATGAGCAGTTCTTC. Its protein is CASSLAGSIYNEQFF.

The J gene is TRBJ1-6, the V gene TRBV29-1, with D perhaps matching TRBD1 (6 bases). Germline lookup yields CDR1 SQVTM and CDR2 ANQGSEA. The CDR3 spans 13 residues. V lost 6 bases to trimming and J lost 6 bases, with 12 bases between them. DNA of the CDR3: TGCAGCGTCCAACAGGGCGTTAATTCACCCCTCCACTTT. Translated: CSVQQGVNSPLHF. Full variable domain (remainder filled in from reference TRBV29-1 and TRBJ1-6): SAVISQKPSRDICQRGTSLTIQCQVDSQVTMMFWYRQQPGQSLTLIATANQGSEATYESGFVIDKFPISRPNLTFSTLTVSNMSPEDSSIYLCSVQQGVNSPLHFGNGTRLTVT.

This sequence joins TRBV5-1 and TRBJ2-7, with TRBD1 as a possible D gene (6 bases). The CDR3 runs to 14 residues. Trimming shortened V by 4 bases and J by 2 bases, and 13 bases separated the two germline ends. Germline V gives CDR1 SGHRS, CDR2 YFSETQ. Written as DNA, the CDR3 is TGCGCCAGCAGCCCCTCCGGGACAACCTACGAGCAGTACTTC. This codes for CASSPSGTTYEQYF.

This clone was seen a single time. The J gene is TRBJ1-6, the V gene TRBV19; 8 positions agree with TRBD1. Germline assignment: CDR1 LNHDA and CDR2 SQIVND (reference sequence). The CDR3 loop spans 13 amino acids. With 4 bases clipped from V and 12 bases from J, the junction kept 5 bases outside the gene matches. The DNA for the CDR3 is TGTGCCAGTAGTACCGGGACAGGCCTACCCCTCCACTTT. Protein: CASSTGTGLPLHF.

The chain couples TRBV19 to TRBJ1-5; D gene uncertain. The V gene lost 3 bases and the J gene lost 6 bases, with 21 bases spanning the gap. CDR3 length: 17 residues. Germline V CDR1 and CDR2: LNHDA, SQIVND (reference sequence). DNA of the CDR3: TGTGCCAGTAGTATTATAACTACGACAACTGGGAGTCAGCCCCAGCATTTT. It translates to CASSIITTTTGSQPQHF.

The V and J genes are TRBV9 and TRBJ2-5, with TRBD1 matching 11 bases. The CDR3 is 16 residues long. V shed 2 bases, J shed 2 bases, and the junction held 5 bases outside the gene matches. Per the germline V gene, CDR1 is SGDLS and CDR2 is YYNGEE. CDR3 sequence: CASSVSGQGAQETQYF. The CDR3 DNA reads as TGTGCCAGCAGCGTCTCTGGACAGGGGGCGCAAGAGACCCAGTACTTC.

The V and J genes are TRBV19 and TRBJ1-5; D is possibly TRBD1 (6 bases). This CDR3 comprises 17 residues. The germline CDR1 and CDR2 sequences are LNHDA and SQIVND (reference sequence). Trimming removed 4 bases at V and 0 bases at J, with 16 bases between. The CDR3 here is CASSREGGQNSNQPQHF. In nucleotides, the CDR3 is TGTGCCAGTAGTAGGGAAGGAGGACAGAATAGCAATCAGCCCCAGCATTTT.

This rearrangement joins TRBV28 to TRBJ1-6; the match to TRBD1 covers 9 bases. CDR1 MDHEN and CDR2 SYDVKM come from the germline V gene. This CDR3 comprises 14 residues. Germline trimming cut 2 bases from V and 10 bases from J; bases unmatched to any gene: 3. The CDR3 sequence is CASSLGGQGSPLHF. The DNA for the CDR3 is TGTGCCAGCAGTTTAGGGGGACAGGGATCACCCCTCCACTTT.

The chain combines TRBV29-1 with TRBJ2-2; 9 bases align to TRBD1. V lost 6 bases and J lost 1; bases outside the gene matches: 3. Germline lookup yields CDR1 SQVTM and CDR2 ANQGSEA. The CDR3 loop spans 14 amino acids. The CDR3 reads CSVKTGGNTGELFF. In nucleotides, the CDR3 is TGCAGCGTGAAGACAGGGGGGAACACCGGGGAGCTGTTTTTT.

The V and J genes are TRBV9 and TRBJ2-3; TRBD1 agrees at 8 bases. Losses at the gene ends were 3 bases for V and 9 bases for J; bases not matched to a gene: 15. Germline V gene data show CDR1 as SGDLS and CDR2 as YYNGEE. There are 16 residues in the CDR3. The CDR3 region is CASSARGQALFGTQYF. As DNA, the CDR3 is TGTGCCAGCAGCGCTAGGGGACAGGCGTTATTTGGGACGCAGTATTTT.

The J gene is TRBJ2-6, the V gene TRBV5-4, with D possibly matching TRBD1 (5 bases). Germline lookup yields CDR1 SGHNT and CDR2 YYREEE (reference sequence). The V end was cut by 1 base, the J end by 0 bases, with 14 bases between. The CDR3 consists of 18 residues. The CDR3 DNA sequence: TGTGCCAGCAGCTTGCCTGGACATGCTCGCTCTGGGGCCAACGTCCTGACTTTC. This translates into CASSLPGHARSGANVLTF.

This clone was observed once. The chain couples TRBV29-1 to TRBJ2-2, with 8 nucleotides matching TRBD1. The ends lost 4 bases at V and 5 bases at J; junction bases unmatched: 6. CDR1 is SQVTM, CDR2 ANQGSEA, per germline. This CDR3 has 14 amino acids. CDR3 sequence reads: CSVGAGGMTGELFF. CDR3 sequence (DNA): TGCAGCGTTGGGGCAGGGGGCATGACCGGGGAGCTGTTTTTT.

The chain couples TRBV5-4 to TRBJ2-3; D might be TRBD1 (6 bases). From germline, CDR1 is SGHNT and CDR2 YYREEE (reference sequence). V lost 2 bases and J lost 2, with 12 bases in between. This CDR3 spans 15 amino acids. Here the CDR3 DNA reads TGTGCCAGCAGCTTTGGGGGCCTCGTCACAGATACGCAGTATTTT. It yields the protein CASSFGGLVTDTQYF.

The chain employs TRBV4-1 and TRBJ2-1; 7 bases line up with TRBD1. Germline V gene lookup returns CDR1 MGHRA and CDR2 YSYEKL. J lost 5 bases, V lost 3 bases, and 16 bases had no gene match. This CDR3 contains 18 residues. The CDR3 DNA reads as TGCGCCAGCAGCCAGAATCCCCCGACAGGGCTGAGGAACAATGAGCAGTTCTTC. Encoded protein: CASSQNPPTGLRNNEQFF.

The chain recombines TRBV2 with TRBJ2-4, with 11 positions matching TRBD2. V shed 6 bases, J shed 0 bases, and the junction held 13 bases outside the gene matches. Per the germline V gene, CDR1 is SNHLY and CDR2 is FYNNEI. The CDR3 covers 19 residues. Written as DNA, the CDR3 is TGTGCCAGCAGCTCCAACCCGGGACTAGCGGAGATAGCCAAAAACATTCAGTACTTC. It is translated as CASSSNPGLAEIAKNIQYF.

The rearrangement joins TRBV7-6 to TRBJ1-6; a possible D gene is TRBD1 (6 bases). This CDR3 has 16 amino acids. V was clipped by 1 base and J by 6 bases, with 13 bases between them. CDR1 SGHVS and CDR2 FNYEAQ come from the germline V gene. In DNA, the CDR3 is TGTGCCAGCAGCTTAGTCTCACAGGGCGGTAATTCACCCCTCCACTTT. Amino acid sequence: CASSLVSQGGNSPLHF.

Only a few counts were recorded for this clone. The chain uses TRBV6-6 and TRBJ1-4, with a tentative D call TRBD1 (5 bases). CDR3 size: 15 residues. The V gene's germline CDR1 is MNHNY and CDR2 SVGAGI (reference sequence). V lost 2 bases, J lost 0 bases, and 7 bases lay in between. The CDR3, as DNA: TGTGCCAGCAGTTACGGAGGGGCAACTAATGAAAAACTGTTTTTT. Its translation: CASSYGGATNEKLFF.

This chain uses TRBV7-6 with TRBJ2-1; 7 bases agree with TRBD1. The CDR3 is 12 amino acids. Per the germline V gene, CDR1 is SGHVS and CDR2 is FNYEAQ. J gave up 12 bases and V 4 bases, and 6 bases lay outside the gene matches. The CDR3 DNA sequence: TGTGCCAGCAGCTCCCAGGGGGTGGGGCAGTTCTTC. This encodes CASSSQGVGQFF.

The chain joins TRBV4-3 to TRBJ2-2, with 8 positions matching TRBD2. The trim removed 5 bases at V and 6 bases at J, leaving 11 bases unmatched. Germline CDR1 and CDR2: LGHNA and YSLEER. This CDR3 comprises 16 residues. CDR3 region: CASSTRIGLASGELFF. The CDR3 coding sequence is TGCGCCAGCAGCACCCGGATAGGACTAGCCTCCGGGGAGCTGTTTTTT.

The chain carries TRBV7-9 and TRBJ2-3; the D gene is possibly TRBD1 (6 bases). V was trimmed by 4 bases and J by 2 bases, leaving 13 bases between them. Germline-derived CDR1 and CDR2 are SEHNR and FQNEAQ (reference sequence). The CDR3 has 15 amino acids. The CDR3 sequence: CASSYRDTNTDTQYF. For the CDR3, the DNA is TGTGCCAGCAGCTACAGGGATACTAACACAGATACGCAGTATTTT. Drawing the rest from reference TRBV7-9 and TRBJ2-3, the complete variable domain is DTGVSQNPRHKITKRGQNVTFRCDPISEHNRLYWYRQTLGQGPEFLTYFQNEAQLEKSRLLSDRFSAERPKGSFSTLEIQRTEQGDSAMYLCASSYRDTNTDTQYFGPGTRLTVL.

V usage is TRBV10-3 and J usage is TRBJ1-1; the D is unclear. V was clipped by 0 bases and J by 5 bases, with 4 bases between them. Germline V CDR1 and CDR2: ENHRY, SYGVKD. The CDR3 loop spans 12 amino acids. CDR3 loop: CAISESPTEAFF. In DNA form, the CDR3 reads TGTGCCATCAGTGAGTCCCCAACTGAAGCTTTCTTT.

This clone has only a few counts. The J gene is TRBJ2-1, the V gene TRBV5-1; 7 bases match TRBD2. Unmatched junction bases numbered 13, after V lost 5 bases and J lost 2 bases. Germline CDR1 and CDR2: SGHRS and YFSETQ. This CDR3 comprises 17 residues. This CDR3 reads CASRGMASGNTYNEQFF. In DNA, the CDR3 is TGCGCCAGCAGGGGGATGGCTAGCGGAAATACCTACAATGAGCAGTTCTTC.

The genes are TRBV7-2 and TRBJ2-7, with D possibly TRBD1 on 6 matching bases. The V end lost 3 bases, the J end lost 3 bases, and 12 bases lay between the germline ends. This CDR3 spans 14 amino acids. Germline values: CDR1 SGHTA, CDR2 FQGNSA. Here the CDR3 reads CASSFWGQYYEQYF. The CDR3 nucleotides are TGTGCCAGCAGCTTTTGGGGGCAATACTACGAGCAGTACTTC.

The chain has TRBV6-5 and TRBJ1-6; no definite D call. Germline loops: CDR1 MNHEY, CDR2 SVGAGI. Trimming removed 4 bases at V and 7 bases at J, with 11 bases between. CDR3 length equals 14 residues. CDR3 protein: CASSSHPENSPLHF. CDR3 coding DNA: TGTGCCAGCAGTTCCCATCCCGAGAATTCACCCCTCCACTTT.

Points on this clone: The sample carries other DNA sequences with the same CDR3. The genes are TRBV5-1 and TRBJ1-1; 8 bases are a match to TRBD1. The CDR3 is 14 amino acids. CDR1 and CDR2 from the germline V gene are SGHRS and YFSETQ. Trimming took 4 bases from V and 1 from J; bases not matched to a gene: 3. CDR3 loop: CASSPGTGNTEAFF. CDR3 DNA: TGCGCCAGCAGCCCAGGGACAGGGAACACTGAAGCTTTCTTT.

J is TRBJ1-6 and V is TRBV9; 7 nucleotides agree with TRBD1. Germline V gene lookup returns CDR1 SGDLS and CDR2 YYNGEE. The CDR3 runs to 15 residues. Trimming at V came to 4 bases and at J to 6 bases, leaving 7 bases not matched to a gene. The CDR3 DNA sequence: TGTGCCAGCAGCCTACTTGACAGGGTTAATTCACCCCTCCACTTT. The encoded protein is CASSLLDRVNSPLHF.

The chain combines TRBV21-1 with TRBJ2-4; the DNA was not compared with TRBD1, the D call given in the table. TRBV21-1 has pseudogene status. This CDR3 has 18 residues. The CDR3 region has the DNA TGTGCCAGCAGCGCCTTCAACCGGGACACACTAGCCAAAAACATTCAGTACTTC. Protein product: CASSAFNRDTLAKNIQYF.

The chain joins TRBV4-1 to TRBJ1-4; D is unresolved. V dropped 2 bases and J dropped 6 bases, with 10 bases sitting between them. Germline assignment: CDR1 MGHRA and CDR2 YSYEKL. This CDR3 is built from 14 residues. The CDR3 nucleotides are TGCGCCAGCAGCCAACCTAGCGGCTATGAAAAACTGTTTTTT. Encoded protein: CASSQPSGYEKLFF.